A selection of T cell receptor beta chains follows, all from one sample in a study of CD8+CD57+ T cells in acquired aplastic anemia. TCRdb passed the reads through MiXCR, listing each CDR3 protein once. This table has about 200,000 distinct CDR3 sequences, 55% to 65% appearing once. Material: sorted CD4+, CD8+, or CD8+CD57+ T cells (not recorded which) from PBMCs. These receptors were collected from a human donor with aplastic anemia. Both conserved end residues are part of each CDR3. D genes are given only for firm matches. The listing skips clone size in some rows; elsewhere it reads once, few, many or a size class.

clone_size	j_call	d_call	v_call	cdr3_aa	cdr3_nt
.	TRBJ2-1	.	TRBV24-1	CATSDGTRNEQFF	TGTGCCACCAGTGATGGGACCCGCAATGAGCAGTTCTTC
few	TRBJ1-3	.	TRBV29-1	CSVSDDLLESGNTIYF	TGCAGCGTTTCGGATGATCTCCTAGAATCGGGAAACACCATATATTTT
few	TRBJ2-7	.	TRBV7-2	CASSLGMDEQYF	TGTGCCAGCAGCTTAGGAATGGACGAGCAGTACTTC
.	TRBJ2-7	.	TRBV20-1	CSARLTGYEQYF	TGCAGTGCTAGATTGACTGGTTACGAGCAGTACTTC
.	TRBJ2-5	TRBD1	TRBV10-2	CASSPQGAAGETQYF	TGCGCCAGCAGCCCACAGGGGGCGGCAGGGGAGACCCAGTACTTC
.	TRBJ1-1	TRBD1	TRBV15	CATSSSRSGQGSVGTEAFF	TGTGCCACCAGCAGCTCCAGGTCGGGACAGGGCTCTGTGGGCACTGAAGCTTTCTTT
few	TRBJ1-2	TRBD1	TRBV20-1	CSARNGQGYGYTF	TGCAGTGCTAGAAATGGACAGGGGTATGGCTACACCTTC
.	TRBJ2-7	.	TRBV7-3	CASSSTVANPEAFYEQYF	TGTGCCAGCAGCTCCACGGTGGCAAACCCCGAGGCTTTTTACGAGCAGTACTTC
.	TRBJ2-5	TRBD1	TRBV5-1	CASSLARGTVETQYF	TGCGCCAGCAGCTTGGCCAGGGGGACGGTAGAGACCCAGTACTTC
.	TRBJ1-4	TRBD1	TRBV24-1	CATSDLAGGFIEKLFF	TGTGCCACCAGTGATCTAGCAGGGGGGTTTATTGAAAAACTGTTTTTT
.	TRBJ1-2	.	TRBV7-6	CASSLEGHRDYGYTF	TGTGCCAGCAGTTTGGAGGGACATAGGGACTATGGCTACACCTTC
.	TRBJ1-1	TRBD1	TRBV2	CASSQDRGTNTEAFF	TGTGCCAGCAGTCAGGACAGGGGGACGAACACTGAAGCTTTCTTT
once	TRBJ1-1	.	TRBV7-9	CASSLSSTRGGAYNEAFF	TGTGCCAGCAGCTTATCCTCAACTAGAGGGGGGGCTTACAATGAAGCTTTCTTT
.	TRBJ1-2	TRBD1	TRBV7-2	CASISSGTGGGGYTF	TGTGCCAGCATCAGCTCCGGGACAGGGGGCGGTGGCTACACCTTC
.	TRBJ1-2	.	TRBV24-1	CATSDPRVNYGYTF	TGTGCCACCAGTGATCCCAGGGTAAACTATGGCTACACTTTC
.	TRBJ2-2	.	TRBV2	CASSHPLRSTGELFF	TGTGCCAGCAGCCACCCCTTGCGTTCCACCGGGGAGCTGTTTTTT
.	TRBJ1-2	.	TRBV25-1	CASNWGSHGYTF	TGTGCCAGCAACTGGGGATCCCATGGCTACACCTTC
.	TRBJ2-7	.	TRBV5-1	CATSQDASYEQYF	TGCGCCACCTCACAGGACGCTTCTTACGAGCAGTACTTC
.	TRBJ2-7	.	TRBV19	CASSIDSSSPYEQYF	TGTGCCAGTAGTATAGACTCCTCCTCCCCCTACGAGCAGTACTTC
.	TRBJ2-1	.	TRBV24-1	CATSPRRASIREQFF	TGTGCCACCAGTCCTCGCAGGGCGAGTATCAGGGAGCAGTTCTTC
.	TRBJ1-1	.	TRBV20-1	CSAKKATEAFF	TGCAGTGCTAAAAAGGCCACTGAAGCTTTCTTT
.	TRBJ2-7	.	TRBV5-6	CASSPTGLSAYEQYF	TGTGCCAGCAGCCCCACAGGGCTAAGCGCCTACGAGCAGTACTTC
once	TRBJ1-5	.	TRBV19	CATSLGVHNQPQHF	TGTGCCACCTCGTTAGGGGTACACAATCAGCCCCAGCATTTT
.	TRBJ2-1	.	TRBV4-2	CASSQAGENEQFF	TGTGCCAGCAGCCAAGCGGGGGAGAATGAGCAGTTCTTC
many	TRBJ2-1	TRBD2	TRBV6-5	CASRGTSSYNEQFF	TGTGCCAGCAGAGGGACTAGCAGTTACAATGAGCAGTTCTTC
.	TRBJ2-3	TRBD2	TRBV24-1	CATSARARAGVPDTQYF	TGTGCCACCAGTGCAAGGGCGCGGGCGGGAGTCCCAGATACGCAGTATTTT
few	TRBJ2-7	.	TRBV12-3/TRBV12-4	CASSLVRVGEEQYF	TGTGCCAGCAGTTTAGTGCGGGTAGGGGAAGAGCAGTACTTC
.	TRBJ2-1	.	TRBV15	CATSHRRGADTYNEQFF	TGTGCCACCAGCCACCGGAGGGGGGCAGACACCTACAATGAGCAGTTCTTC
.	TRBJ2-3	.	TRBV20-1	CSARPRERTDTQYF	TGCAGTGCTCGACCTAGAGAGCGCACAGATACGCAGTATTTT
.	TRBJ2-5	.	TRBV20-1	CSAPASVETQYF	TGCAGTGCTCCGGCCAGCGTGGAGACCCAGTACTTC
.	TRBJ2-7	.	TRBV19	CASSRRGALTYEQYF	TGTGCCAGTAGTAGGAGAGGGGCGTTGACCTACGAGCAGTACTTC
.	TRBJ2-7	TRBD2	TRBV4-2	CASSQGTAGESYEQYF	TGTGCCAGCAGCCAAGGTACAGCGGGAGAAAGCTACGAGCAGTACTTC
.	TRBJ2-7	TRBD1	TRBV20-1	CSAGTGEAYEQYF	TGCAGTGCAGGGACAGGGGAAGCCTACGAGCAGTACTTC
.	TRBJ1-2	.	TRBV24-1	CATSEGTLNYGYTF	TGTGCCACCAGTGAGGGGACCCTTAACTATGGCTACACCTTC
.	TRBJ1-2	TRBD1	TRBV29-1	CSVPGTGVGYTF	TGCAGCGTGCCAGGGACAGGGGTTGGCTACACCTTC
.	TRBJ2-2	.	TRBV7-2	CASSLDSGRANTGELFF	TGTGCCAGCAGCTTAGACTCGGGGCGCGCGAACACCGGGGAGCTGTTTTTT
many	TRBJ2-7	.	TRBV2	CASRSDYEQYF	TGTGCCAGCAGATCAGATTACGAGCAGTACTTC
.	TRBJ2-3	.	TRBV7-2	CASSLYLDTQYF	TGTGCCAGCAGCTTATATTTAGATACGCAGTATTTT
once	TRBJ1-6	.	TRBV7-2	CASSLGVVGDSPLHF	TGTGCCAGCAGCTTGGGGGTCGTGGGTGATTCACCCCTCCACTTT
.	TRBJ2-3	.	TRBV7-2	CASSNDLSDTNEQYF	TGTGCCAGCAGCAACGACTTATCCGACACCAATGAGCAGTATTTT
many	TRBJ2-7	.	TRBV7-3	CASSLTGPDEQYF	TGTGCCAGCAGCTTAACAGGACCGGACGAGCAGTACTTC
.	TRBJ1-6	.	TRBV6-5	CASSDYRDSPLHF	TGTGCCAGCAGTGACTACAGGGATTCACCCCTCCACTTT
.	TRBJ2-3	TRBD2	TRBV11-2	CASGAGRARTDTQYF	TGTGCCAGCGGGGCCGGGAGGGCCAGGACAGATACGCAGTATTTT
few	TRBJ1-6	TRBD1	TRBV29-1	CSVSDRGNSPLHF	TGCAGCGTTTCCGACAGGGGGAATTCACCCCTCCACTTT
.	TRBJ2-3	.	TRBV7-2	CASSSWLQRKSTDTQYF	TGTGCCAGCAGCTCCTGGCTACAGAGAAAGTCAACAGATACGCAGTATTTT
few	TRBJ1-6	.	TRBV7-8	CASSLQTAHNSPLHF	TGTGCCAGCAGCTTACAGACAGCTCATAATTCACCCCTCCACTTT
few	TRBJ2-7	.	TRBV2	CASRTQGSSYEQYF	TGTGCCAGCAGGACACAGGGTTCCTCCTACGAGCAGTACTTC
many	TRBJ2-3	.	TRBV2	CASSVSTGVFDTQYF	TGTGCCAGCAGTGTGAGTACGGGAGTGTTTGATACGCAGTATTTT
.	TRBJ2-1	TRBD2	TRBV2	CASGTSGRKSYNEQFF	TGTGCCAGCGGGACTAGCGGGAGGAAATCCTACAATGAGCAGTTCTTC
.	TRBJ2-1	.	TRBV5-1	CASSIPGVNEQFF	TGCGCCAGCAGCATTCCAGGGGTTAATGAGCAGTTCTTC
.	TRBJ1-5	TRBD1	TRBV19	CASSPGQGRQPQHF	TGTGCCAGTAGTCCCGGACAGGGGAGACAGCCCCAGCATTTT
.	TRBJ2-3	TRBD2	TRBV7-9	CASSQMGGRADTQYF	TGCGCCAGCAGCCAAATGGGCGGGAGGGCAGATACGCAGTATTTT
few	TRBJ2-7	.	TRBV14	CASSQLGGYEQYF	TGTGCCAGCAGCCAATTGGGGGGCTACGAGCAGTACTTC
.	TRBJ2-7	.	TRBV11-2	CASSPPRASSFHEQYF	TGTGCCAGCAGTCCCCCTCGGGCTAGCTCCTTCCACGAGCAGTACTTC
few	TRBJ1-1	TRBD1	TRBV19	CASGQGPNTEAFF	TGTGCCAGTGGACAGGGACCGAACACTGAAGCTTTCTTT
few	TRBJ2-7	.	TRBV7-6	CASSPQGGLFYEQYF	TGTGCCAGCAGCCCTCAGGGGGGGCTATTTTACGAGCAGTACTTC
many	TRBJ2-3	TRBD1	TRBV24-1	CATSDSSFDRGTDTQYF	TGTGCCACCAGTGATTCCTCCTTCGACAGGGGCACAGATACGCAGTATTTT